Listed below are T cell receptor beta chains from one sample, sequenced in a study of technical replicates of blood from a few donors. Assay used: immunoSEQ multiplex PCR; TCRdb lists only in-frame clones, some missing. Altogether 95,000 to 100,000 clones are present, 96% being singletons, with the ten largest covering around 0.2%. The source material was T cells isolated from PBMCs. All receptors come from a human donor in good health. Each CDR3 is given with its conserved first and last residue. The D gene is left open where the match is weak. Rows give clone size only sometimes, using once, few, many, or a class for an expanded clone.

CDR3 DNA: TGTGCCAGCAGCTTTGGACAGGCCTACTCTGGGGCCAACGTCCTGACTTTC
CDR3 protein: CASSFGQAYSGANVLTF
J gene: TRBJ2-6
V gene: TRBV5-4
D gene: TRBD1
clone size: -

CDR3 DNA: TGTGCCAGCTCACCCGTCACTTCCTACGAGCAGTACTTC
CDR3 protein: CASSPVTSYEQYF
J gene: TRBJ2-7
V gene: TRBV18
D gene: -
clone size: -

CDR3 DNA: TGTGCCAGCAGCTTGGAGAGACAAGTCTCACAGCCCCAGCATTTT
CDR3 protein: CASSLERQVSQPQHF
J gene: TRBJ1-5
V gene: TRBV5-5
D gene: -
clone size: many

CDR3 DNA: TGTGCCAGCAGCTTAGATCGGGTCTACGAGCAGTACTTC
CDR3 protein: CASSLDRVYEQYF
J gene: TRBJ2-7
V gene: TRBV11-2
D gene: -
clone size: -

CDR3 DNA: TGTGCCAGCAGTTTCGGGGTCGGCATCGAGCAGTACTTC
CDR3 protein: CASSFGVGIEQYF
J gene: TRBJ2-7
V gene: TRBV27
D gene: -
clone size: -

CDR3 DNA: TGTGCCAGCAGCCCGACAGGGTCGAGCTCCTACGAGCAGTACTTC
CDR3 protein: CASSPTGSSSYEQYF
J gene: TRBJ2-7
V gene: TRBV14
D gene: TRBD1
clone size: -

CDR3 DNA: TGTGCCAGCAGCTTGGTACAGGGGGGATCCTATGGCTACACCTTC
CDR3 protein: CASSLVQGGSYGYTF
J gene: TRBJ1-2
V gene: TRBV5-4
D gene: TRBD1
clone size: -

CDR3 DNA: TGTGCCAGCAGCTTAGTTGGGAGCGCTGAAGCTTTCTTT
CDR3 protein: CASSLVGSAEAFF
J gene: TRBJ1-1
V gene: TRBV7-8
D gene: -
clone size: -

CDR3 DNA: TGCGCCAGCAGCGAGCGGGAGACCCAGTACTTC
CDR3 protein: CASSERETQYF
J gene: TRBJ2-5
V gene: TRBV5-1
D gene: -
clone size: -

CDR3 DNA: TGTGCCAGCAGGGAGACTAGCGGCGTCAAAAACATTCAGTACTTC
CDR3 protein: CASRETSGVKNIQYF
J gene: TRBJ2-4
V gene: TRBV2
D gene: TRBD2
clone size: -

CDR3 DNA: TGCGCCAGCAGCCTACGGGGGACCTCCTACAATGAGCAGTTCTTC
CDR3 protein: CASSLRGTSYNEQFF
J gene: TRBJ2-1
V gene: TRBV4-1
D gene: -
clone size: -

CDR3 DNA: TGTGCCAGCACTTCGACAGGGGGCAATCAGCCCCAGCATTTT
CDR3 protein: CASTSTGGNQPQHF
J gene: TRBJ1-5
V gene: TRBV27
D gene: TRBD1
clone size: -

CDR3 DNA: TGTGCCAGCAGCGTGGGGTCCGGGACAGGGATTAGCACAGATACGCAGTATTTT
CDR3 protein: CASSVGSGTGISTDTQYF
J gene: TRBJ2-3
V gene: TRBV9
D gene: TRBD1
clone size: -

CDR3 DNA: TGCGCCAGCGGACCAGGGGGCAATCAGCCCCAGCATTTT
CDR3 protein: CASGPGGNQPQHF
J gene: TRBJ1-5
V gene: TRBV10-2
D gene: -
clone size: -

CDR3 DNA: TGTGCCATCAGTGAGGGACAGGGTCATTATGGCTACACCTTC
CDR3 protein: CAISEGQGHYGYTF
J gene: TRBJ1-2
V gene: TRBV10-3
D gene: TRBD1
clone size: -

CDR3 DNA: TGTGCCAGCAGCTTAGGCCTAGCGAACACCGGGGAGCTGTTTTTT
CDR3 protein: CASSLGLANTGELFF
J gene: TRBJ2-2
V gene: TRBV7-3
D gene: -
clone size: -

CDR3 DNA: TGTGCCAGCAGTGCCAGCACTATCCTAGAGACCCAGTACTTC
CDR3 protein: CASSASTILETQYF
J gene: TRBJ2-5
V gene: TRBV2
D gene: -
clone size: -

CDR3 DNA: TGTGCCAGCAGCGTTATGACAGCCGACTATGGCTACACCTTC
CDR3 protein: CASSVMTADYGYTF
J gene: TRBJ1-2
V gene: TRBV9
D gene: -
clone size: -

CDR3 DNA: TGTGCCAGCAGCCAAGAGGCGGGGGGGCCGTCGGGGAAGACCCAGTACTTC
CDR3 protein: CASSQEAGGPSGKTQYF
J gene: TRBJ2-5
V gene: TRBV4-2
D gene: TRBD2
clone size: -

CDR3 DNA: TGCGCCAGCAGCGGAAAGACTAGCGGGAGTACGGGCACAGATACGCAGTATTTT
CDR3 protein: CASSGKTSGSTGTDTQYF
J gene: TRBJ2-3
V gene: TRBV5-1
D gene: TRBD2
clone size: once

CDR3 DNA: TGTGCCAGTAGTATCATCAGGGGGTCTGGGGCCAACGTCCTGACTTTC
CDR3 protein: CASSIIRGSGANVLTF
J gene: TRBJ2-6
V gene: TRBV19
D gene: TRBD1
clone size: -

CDR3 DNA: TGTGCCAGCAGGGGACAGCACTACAATGAGCAGTTCTTC
CDR3 protein: CASRGQHYNEQFF
J gene: TRBJ2-1
V gene: TRBV2
D gene: TRBD1
clone size: -

CDR3 DNA: TGTGCCAGCAGGGAGACAGGGGGTGGAACAGATACGCAGTATTTT
CDR3 protein: CASRETGGGTDTQYF
J gene: TRBJ2-3
V gene: TRBV28
D gene: TRBD1
clone size: once

CDR3 DNA: TGTGCCACCAGCAGAGAGGGCCTGATGAACACTGAAGCTTTCTTT
CDR3 protein: CATSREGLMNTEAFF
J gene: TRBJ1-1
V gene: TRBV15
D gene: -
clone size: -

CDR3 DNA: TGTGCCACCAGCAGAGAAAGGGGGCAGGGGGGAAATTACAATGAGCAGTTCTTC
CDR3 protein: CATSRERGQGGNYNEQFF
J gene: TRBJ2-1
V gene: TRBV15
D gene: -
clone size: -

CDR3 DNA: TGCGCCAGCAGCTCCAACTCTCTGCCGGGACAGGGTTTTAGCAATCAGCCCCAGCATTTT
CDR3 protein: CASSSNSLPGQGFSNQPQHF
J gene: TRBJ1-5
V gene: TRBV5-1
D gene: TRBD1
clone size: -

CDR3 DNA: TGTGCCAGCAGCTTACGACTAGGGCAGACCCAGTACTTC
CDR3 protein: CASSLRLGQTQYF
J gene: TRBJ2-5
V gene: TRBV7-2
D gene: -
clone size: -

CDR3 DNA: TGCGCCAGCAGCCAAGAACCAGCGGGAGTCACCGGGGAGCTGTTTTTT
CDR3 protein: CASSQEPAGVTGELFF
J gene: TRBJ2-2
V gene: TRBV4-1
D gene: TRBD2
clone size: -

CDR3 DNA: TGCGCCAGCAGCTGGGGTTTCGGGAGGGGTGAAGCTTTCTTT
CDR3 protein: CASSWGFGRGEAFF
J gene: TRBJ1-1
V gene: TRBV5-1
D gene: -
clone size: -

CDR3 DNA: TGTGCTAGTGGTTTTGGGGGGGTTAATCAGCCCCAGCATTTT
CDR3 protein: CASGFGGVNQPQHF
J gene: TRBJ1-5
V gene: TRBV12-5
D gene: -
clone size: -

CDR3 DNA: TGTGCCAGCAGTGAAGCCGGACTAGGGGGAGATACGCAGTATTTT
CDR3 protein: CASSEAGLGGDTQYF
J gene: TRBJ2-3
V gene: TRBV6-4
D gene: -
clone size: -

CDR3 DNA: TGTGCCAGCAGTGATTTTGGTTGGAGCGAAAAACTGTTTTTT
CDR3 protein: CASSDFGWSEKLFF
J gene: TRBJ1-4
V gene: TRBV2
D gene: -
clone size: -

CDR3 DNA: TGTGCCTGGAGTGGCAGCTCTGGAAACACCATATATTTT
CDR3 protein: CAWSGSSGNTIYF
J gene: TRBJ1-3
V gene: TRBV30
D gene: -
clone size: -

CDR3 DNA: TGTGCCATCAGTGACAGGGGTGAGCAGTTCTTC
CDR3 protein: CAISDRGEQFF
J gene: TRBJ2-1
V gene: TRBV10-3
D gene: -
clone size: -

CDR3 DNA: TGTGCCAGCAGCTTAGGCGGGGCCCGCCTTGGGCAGTACTTC
CDR3 protein: CASSLGGARLGQYF
J gene: TRBJ2-7
V gene: TRBV11-2
D gene: -
clone size: -

CDR3 DNA: TGTGCCAGTAGTATTAAAAGGGGGACTTCACCCCTCCACTTT
CDR3 protein: CASSIKRGTSPLHF
J gene: TRBJ1-6
V gene: TRBV19
D gene: -
clone size: once

CDR3 DNA: TGTGCCAGCAGAGGACTGGGCGGGGGTACCTACGAGCAGTACTTC
CDR3 protein: CASRGLGGGTYEQYF
J gene: TRBJ2-7
V gene: TRBV6-5
D gene: TRBD2
clone size: -

CDR3 DNA: TGTGCCAGCAGCCTTGACAGGTTATATAATTCACCCCTCCACTTT
CDR3 protein: CASSLDRLYNSPLHF
J gene: TRBJ1-6
V gene: TRBV6-6
D gene: -
clone size: -

CDR3 DNA: TGCAGCGTTGGATGGGGGTTGGGGGGGGAGACCCAGTACTTC
CDR3 protein: CSVGWGLGGETQYF
J gene: TRBJ2-5
V gene: TRBV29-1
D gene: TRBD2
clone size: -

CDR3 DNA: TGTGCCAGCAGCCAAGTCTACGCAAACTCCTACAATGAGCAGTTCTTC
CDR3 protein: CASSQVYANSYNEQFF
J gene: TRBJ2-1
V gene: TRBV14
D gene: -
clone size: -

CDR3 DNA: TGTGCCAGCAGCCAAGATTACCCAGATCACACTGAAGCTTTCTTT
CDR3 protein: CASSQDYPDHTEAFF
J gene: TRBJ1-1
V gene: TRBV4-2
D gene: -
clone size: few

CDR3 DNA: TGTGCCAGCAGCTTAAACGGGGTGCACACTGAAGCTTTCTTT
CDR3 protein: CASSLNGVHTEAFF
J gene: TRBJ1-1
V gene: TRBV7-9
D gene: -
clone size: -

CDR3 DNA: TGTGCCAGCAGCGAGTCAACCTTTACAGGGGCAGATACGCAGTATTTT
CDR3 protein: CASSESTFTGADTQYF
J gene: TRBJ2-3
V gene: TRBV11-3
D gene: TRBD1
clone size: -

CDR3 DNA: TGTGCCAGCAGCTCCGTAGCGGGGGGGCCTAGGAATGAGCAGTTCTTC
CDR3 protein: CASSSVAGGPRNEQFF
J gene: TRBJ2-1
V gene: TRBV11-3
D gene: TRBD2
clone size: -

CDR3 DNA: TGTGCCAGCAGTTGGCGGGCCTCTGGGGCCAACGTCCTGACTTTC
CDR3 protein: CASSWRASGANVLTF
J gene: TRBJ2-6
V gene: TRBV28
D gene: -
clone size: -

CDR3 DNA: TGTGCCAGCAGTTCCCCGAGCTCCTACAATGAGCAGTTCTTC
CDR3 protein: CASSSPSSYNEQFF
J gene: TRBJ2-1
V gene: TRBV6-5
D gene: -
clone size: -

CDR3 DNA: TGTGCCAGCAGTGACTCGGTACTTGCGGCTGAGCAGTTCTTC
CDR3 protein: CASSDSVLAAEQFF
J gene: TRBJ2-1
V gene: TRBV6-4
D gene: -
clone size: -

CDR3 DNA: TGTGCCAGCAGTTATATGCCCCAGGGGCCTGGAAACACCATATATTTT
CDR3 protein: CASSYMPQGPGNTIYF
J gene: TRBJ1-3
V gene: TRBV6-6
D gene: -
clone size: -

CDR3 DNA: TGTGCCAGTAGTTTCTCGGGAGGCTATGGCTACACCTTC
CDR3 protein: CASSFSGGYGYTF
J gene: TRBJ1-2
V gene: TRBV19
D gene: -
clone size: -

CDR3 DNA: TGTGCTAGTGGTCTCGGACAGGGGGCGATCGATGAGCAGTTCTTC
CDR3 protein: CASGLGQGAIDEQFF
J gene: TRBJ2-1
V gene: TRBV12-5
D gene: TRBD1
clone size: -